A selection of T cell receptor beta chains follows, all from one sample in a study of blood T cells in healthy people across ages. TCRdb redid the calling of the 5' RACE reads with MiXCR, one entry per CDR3 protein. The sample holds fewer than 1,000,000 distinct CDR3 sequences, around 42% seen once. Material: blood. The origin of the receptors is a man aged 60 to 69 in good health. The CDR3 runs from the conserved cysteine through the conserved F or W. Each record gives: CDR3 DNA, CDR3 protein, clone size, J gene, D gene, V gene. A D gene is named only where the DNA matches it firmly. Size is stated for part of the rows, as once, few or many counts, or as a class when the clone is expanded.

TGCGCCAGCAGCTTGGACCTCCTGGGGGGCGAGCAGTACTTC	CASSLDLLGGEQYF	-	TRBJ2-7	-	TRBV5-1
TGCAGTGCTAGCCCCGGAGCACACAGCACAGATACGCAGTATTTT	CSASPGAHSTDTQYF	few	TRBJ2-3	-	TRBV20-1
TGTGCCAGCAGCTTAGCAGGGGCCCGCGGCTACACCTTC	CASSLAGARGYTF	-	TRBJ1-2	-	TRBV7-9
TGCAGTGCTAACGGGCCGAGCGGGGTTATCTACAATGAGCAGTTCTTC	CSANGPSGVIYNEQFF	-	TRBJ2-1	TRBD2	TRBV20-1
TGCGCCAGTAGGGGTGTCTCCTACAATGAGCAGTTCTTC	CASRGVSYNEQFF	-	TRBJ2-1	-	TRBV5-1
TGTGCCTGGAGGAGGGGGGTGGACAGGCTAACCTACGAGCAGTACTTC	CAWRRGVDRLTYEQYF	-	TRBJ2-7	-	TRBV30
TGTGCCAGCAGCTGGACAGGGCTAGAGCAGTACTTC	CASSWTGLEQYF	few	TRBJ2-7	TRBD1	TRBV12-3/TRBV12-4
TGTGCCAGCAGTGATCCGAGGACGGGGAACAAAGAGACCCAGTACTTC	CASSDPRTGNKETQYF	-	TRBJ2-5	-	TRBV25-1
TGTGCCAGCAGCGTACGACAGGCATCAGATACGCAGTATTTT	CASSVRQASDTQYF	-	TRBJ2-3	-	TRBV7-2
TGTGCCAGCAGCAAAAAGCGGGGGAGCACAGATACGCAGTATTTT	CASSKKRGSTDTQYF	-	TRBJ2-3	-	TRBV21-1
TGTGCCAGCAGTTTAGAAGACAATGTAAGCTCCTATAATTCACCCCTCCACTTT	CASSLEDNVSSYNSPLHF	-	TRBJ1-6	-	TRBV28
TGTGCCAGCAGCTTATCGGGGGGGCTGGACGAGCAGTACTTC	CASSLSGGLDEQYF	-	TRBJ2-7	TRBD2	TRBV7-9
TGTGCCAGCAGTTTAGGGACCCTCAGGGAGGGGCTGTTTTTT	CASSLGTLREGLFF	-	TRBJ2-2	TRBD2	TRBV12-3/TRBV12-4
TGTGCCAGCAGCTTAGGAACGACGGAGACTCATGGCTACACCTTC	CASSLGTTETHGYTF	few	TRBJ1-2	-	TRBV7-2